This section outlines one TCR beta chain sequence together with its context. This clone was detected only a few times. What antigen it recognizes has not been identified. Qualities for individual bases were not recorded, and no much larger clone is one base off. The germline V gene (reference sequence) gives CDR1 as SEHNR and CDR2 as FQNEAQ. V is trimmed back by 5 bases and J by 7 bases, and the junction contains 14 bases that no gene match accounts for. The CDR3 numbers 17 residues from cysteine through phenylalanine. Only the CDR3 portion is preserved as DNA: 51 bases, with reading frame beginning at the first base. The data were taken from a study of cytomegalovirus exposure and HLA in healthy donors (dated by TCRdb to 2016 to 2017). The study in broad terms: According to an earlier analysis of 550 to 700 of the donors, about 179 million T cells yielded 117 million unique TCR beta sequences and around 280 Gb of sequence data. Approximately 310 gigabases of sequencing data and around 88 million unique TCR sequences made up an early release that covered approximately 650 HLA-typed donors. Of the roughly 400 genotyped donors, 65% to 90% fell in the genetic ancestry cluster associated with self-reported Caucasian donors. The study aimed to test whether signatures of past pathogen exposure could be identified by cataloging public T cell receptors. The study used immunosequencing to profile the T cell repertoires of hundreds of subjects and linked those repertoires to cytomegalovirus serostatus. A separate validation cohort of 90 to 150 different subjects was used in addition to the roughly 700-subject first cohort. To predict cytomegalovirus infection status, the study brought together high-throughput TCR immunosequencing, statistical association of individual TCRs with disease status, and machine learning. A later analysis re-examined previously published TCR beta repertoires from just over 650 donors and added high-resolution HLA genotyping to investigate patterns of TCR occurrence. The later analysis used no new phenotypic data to find candidate immune exposures, relying instead on TCR beta sequences and their occurrence across donors. To decide whether each TCR beta V gene segment behaved as functional or pseudogenic, an earlier analysis of over 500 of the donors relied on high-throughput TCR beta sequencing. Donor age, sex, ethnicity and CMV serostatus were compiled together with the repertoire data. Genome-wide SNP genotypes for about 55% of the 666 donors were used in a later genetic analysis, which treated that subset as a discovery cohort. Every discovery cohort repertoire had been produced on one sequencing platform. Both class I and class II loci were covered by HLA typing, at four-digit resolution. The number of donors typed differed by locus, with roughly 629-640 for A, B, C, DRB1 and DQB1, 522 for DQA1, 600 to 610 for DPA1, and over 400 for DPB1. Several DR-DQ haplotypes were handled as single units for association and clustering because linkage in the cohort was strong. Across 398 genotyped donors of the cohort, an average of roughly 250,000 unique TCR beta nucleotide sequences per donor were sequenced, and roughly a sixth of those sequences were non-productive.

The cohort comprised several hundred healthy bone marrow donors. All cohort members were sampled while nominally healthy, although unrecorded immune exposures were likely present. The donor was CMV seropositive and belonged to the group of about 290 seropositive cohort members. Each donor provided a peripheral blood sample, and peripheral blood mononuclear cells were used for TCR beta sequencing. The Qiagen DNeasy Blood Extraction Kit was used to extract genomic DNA from the blood cell samples. Points the paper makes about the study in general: Assigning TCR associations to individual alleles was difficult when HLA alleles, especially DR and DQ, strongly co-occurred. CMV serostatus was the only immune exposure information available for the cohort. The classifier was reported to diagnose cytomegalovirus status with high specificity and sensitivity in both the original cohort and the validation cohort. A later analysis associated 15,000 to 20,000 TCR beta sequences with specific HLA alleles at a false discovery rate of 0.05. A further reported finding was that TCR beta sequences accurately predicted the HLA-A and HLA-B alleles for most subjects in the first cohort. While some public TCRs were present in many individuals, most TCR sequences turned up only very rarely across donors. In an earlier analysis of around 500 of the donors, most TCR beta V segments appeared in productive rearrangements about 90% or about 30% of the time, broadly matching IMGT annotations. Because counts were too low, about 17 rarely observed V segments, including chromosome 9 orphons, were excluded from the earlier analysis of some 540 of the donors. Linkage disequilibrium might explain the correlated functional status among segregating V segments, but an unknown experimental factor could not be ruled out. Because HLA typing was missing for some donors at each locus, association tests included only the typed subset. In a later analysis, most CMV-associated TCR beta chains were found to appear HLA-restricted, with HLA associations seemingly driven largely by CMV exposure. In a later analysis, several top co-occurrence clusters were reported to appear linked to parvovirus B19, influenza, CMV and Epstein-Barr virus. Only TCR beta chains were sequenced in this cohort, and the absence of alpha or paired-chain data limited detectable features. A later analysis found that TCR association rates varied across HLA loci, with DRB1 alleles showing the most associated TCRs and HLA-C alleles the fewest. The presence/absence analyses assumed that sequencing depth was roughly uniform across donors, and that assumption may not be true. Compared with equally common non-associated chains, HLA-associated TCR beta chains in a later analysis were more clonally expanded and had lower generation probabilities. In vitro tests confirmed that a few of the cytomegalovirus-associated TCR beta chains recognize cytomegalovirus antigens. A cluster of highly shared sequence variants was judged likely to be a technical artifact of the sequencing pipeline. An association between a missense DCLRE1C variant and V-gene and J-gene trimming of TCR beta chains was found in a later genetic analysis and replicated in an independent cohort. Because the 87-base-pair reads could not distinguish some IMGT-functional V segments, including TRBV6-2 and TRBV6-3, those segments were excluded. A later genetic analysis reported fewer N-insertions in productive TCRs among donors in an Asian-associated ancestry cluster than the approximately 700-donor mean. A total of fewer than 200 TCR beta chains were listed by the study as associated with cytomegalovirus. It was suggested by the authors that the approach could potentially be generalized to other disease states and immunological phenotypes.

The library was built by means of the immunoSEQ multiplex PCR assay. A mixture of 60 forward primers for TCR Vbeta segments and 13 reverse primers for TCR Jbeta segments was used in the multiplex PCR. Amplification of the CDR3 region of rearranged TCR beta genes was performed with a multiplex PCR assay on genomic DNA. The Illumina HiSeq System was used to sequence the amplified TCR beta libraries as 87-base-pair reads. The authors processed their data as follows. A later analysis counted approximately 84 million unique TCR beta chains across the 666 repertoires, and roughly 9.9 million of these chains were shared by at least two donors. Raw reads were error-corrected and collapsed into unique sequences with a nearest-neighbor algorithm that merged closely related sequences to remove PCR and sequencing errors. Alignment of CDR3 sequences to IMGT reference sequences was used to assign V, D and J gene segments. Each retained sequence needed at least a six-nucleotide match to both a V gene segment and a J gene segment. Rearrangements were classified as productive when the CDR3 lacked stop codons and remained in frame with V and J, and all other rearrangements were classified as non-productive. Following IMGT convention, CDR3 was defined as the stretch from the second conserved V-encoded cysteine to the conserved J-encoded phenylalanine. The earlier analysis of more than 450 of the donors excluded sequences that lacked an unambiguous match to a single V gene segment. In an earlier analysis of approximately 590 of the donors, V segments were called functional above 56.7% productive rearrangements and were called segregating when the between-donor standard deviation exceeded 5%. A statistical classification framework was built to diagnose cytomegalovirus status from the catalog of TCR beta chain sequences. A later analysis assigned V and J genes by comparing TCR nucleotide sequences with IMGT/GENE-DB human TR gene sequences. A later analysis assigned CDR3 sequences and most-parsimonious VDJ recombination scenarios with the TCRdist pipeline. In a later analysis, each TCR beta chain was defined by its CDR3 amino acid sequence together with its V-gene family, and reads without a unique V-gene family were excluded. To address suspected cross-contamination and a sequencing artifact, a later analysis removed a few hundred highly shared, low-generation-probability nucleotide sequences. For each public chain, a later analysis derived a clonal expansion index from normalized ranks of inferred template counts within each repertoire. In a later analysis, generation probabilities were computed using a VDJ recombination model fitted to out-of-frame rearrangements, and the results were checked against IGoR. In a later analysis, TCR-TCR, TCR-HLA and TCR-CMV co-occurrence was scored with hypergeometric tests, and a repertoire-size bias correction was applied to TCR pairs. In a later analysis, false discovery rates were estimated by permuting HLA or CMV assignments 20 times. In a later analysis, co-occurring TCRs were grouped using DBSCAN, and TCRdist sequence similarity was added for clustering within HLA-allele-positive subsets. For co-occurrence clustering, repertoires with fewer than 30,000 or more than 120,000 public chains were excluded, along with roughly 5 repertoires with anomalous nucleotide sharing. Drawn from immuneACCESS, this table holds only the in-frame rearrangements with V and J called that TCRdb kept. Clones are partly lost; checked studies trace under half to an unresolved V gene and leave the rest unexplained. The V and J calls and clone size come from that table; D and trimming were worked out from the DNA. This sample gives about 90,000 clones in total; around 70% of them show up just once. Approximately 15% of the sample is taken by the ten largest.

This sequence uses TRBV7-9 and TRBJ2-1, with TRBD2 identical over 10 junction bases. Material for sequencing was PBMCs. The TCR was taken from a woman aged 45-60 years in good health and CMV-seropositive. CDR3 protein: CASSPNPSGRARNEQFF. The DNA sequence is TGTGCCAGCAGCCCAAATCCCAGCGGGAGGGCCAGGAATGAGCAGTTCTTC. Here the CDR3 is joined to the reference TRBV7-9 and TRBJ2-1 genes, and the full variable domain is: DTGVSQNPRHKITKRGQNVTFRCDPISEHNRLYWYRQTLGQGPEFLTYFQNEAQLEKSRLLSDRFSAERPKGSFSTLEIQRTEQGDSAMYLCASSPNPSGRARNEQFFGPGTRLTVL.